This TCR beta chain appears in the sequencing data of a study of CD4+ T cells in melanoma. Repertoires were generated with immunoSEQ multiplex PCR, while TCRdb's copy carries only in-frame clones and drops some. The sample contains around 55,000 clones, roughly 69% of which appear only once. V lost 4 bases and J lost 4; bases outside the gene matches: 8. This CDR3 is built from 15 residues. Germline V gene lookup returns CDR1 SGHNT and CDR2 YYREEE (reference sequence). Study-wide results and caveats: CD8+ T cell, macrophage and B cell function reportedly correlated with neoantigen-specific CD4+ T cells. Reportedly, melanoma neoantigen-specific CD4+ T cells showed varied differentiation states.

As for this clone: Its specificity is unknown.

The chain couples TRBV5-4 to TRBJ2-7; 10 nucleotides match TRBD1. Material: tumor tissue. The sequence was collected from a human donor with melanoma. The CDR3 DNA follows: TGTGCCAGCAGCCCCCGGACAGGGGGGGAGTACGAGCAGTACTTC. Translation gives CASSPRTGGEYEQYF.